This T cell receptor (beta chain) is drawn from a study of T-cell memory formation after mild COVID-19. Constant-segment primers were used for 5'RACE, and the resulting TCR alpha and TCR beta cDNA libraries carried sample barcodes and UMIs. TCRdb re-called the 5' RACE reads through MiXCR, storing one row per CDR3 protein. The repertoire holds roughly 550,000 distinct CDR3 sequences, roughly 22% seen once, with 9.5% to 15% in the top ten. This clonotype was recorded a few times. The sequence was collected from an adult woman who had mild COVID-19 (a few samples of this study predate the infection). Cell type and time point are not known. Sequenced material: PBMCs or a T cell subset sorted from them (not recorded which).

Written as DNA, the CDR3 is TGCAGTGCCCGCTCCGGGAAGGTGGGAGAGACCCAGTACTTC. It specifies CSARSGKVGETQYF. The V gene is TRBV20-1, the J gene TRBJ2-5; weak D call: TRBD2 (5 bases). Germline CDR1 and CDR2: DFQATT and SNEGSKA (reference sequence). V lost 6 bases and J lost 4, with 18 bases in between. The CDR3 is 14 amino acids.